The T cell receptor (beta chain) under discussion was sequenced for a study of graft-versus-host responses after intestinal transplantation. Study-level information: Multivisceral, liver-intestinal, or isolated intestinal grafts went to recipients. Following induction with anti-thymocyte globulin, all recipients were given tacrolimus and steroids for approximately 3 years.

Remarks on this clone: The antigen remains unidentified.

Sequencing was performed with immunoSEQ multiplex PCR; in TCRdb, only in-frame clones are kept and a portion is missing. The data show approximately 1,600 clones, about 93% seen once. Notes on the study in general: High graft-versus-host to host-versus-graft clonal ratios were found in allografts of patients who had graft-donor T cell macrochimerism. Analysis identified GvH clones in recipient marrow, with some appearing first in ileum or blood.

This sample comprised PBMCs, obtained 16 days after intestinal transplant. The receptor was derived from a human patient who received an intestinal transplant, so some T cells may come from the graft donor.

The CDR3 loop is CASSLGGPYNEQFF. CDR3 DNA sequence: TGTGCCAGCAGCTTAGGGGGACCGTACAATGAGCAGTTCTTC. The chain links TRBV7-7 to TRBJ2-1; D may be TRBD1 or TRBD2 (5 bases each). CDR3 size: 14 residues. The germline V and J ends were trimmed by 1 base and 4 bases, with 8 bases remaining between them. Germline V CDR1 and CDR2: SSHAT, FNYEAQ (reference sequence).